What follows are 27 T cell receptor beta chains derived from one specimen sequenced in a study of T-cell memory formation after mild COVID-19. From the 5' RACE reads, TCRdb called clonotypes with MiXCR, one entry per CDR3 protein. The sample lists 350,000 to 500,000 distinct CDR3 sequences, about a sixth occurring once. Material: PBMCs or a T cell subset sorted from them (not recorded which). The receptors originated from a man younger than 30 who had mild COVID-19 (a few samples of this study predate the infection). Cell type and time point are not known.

This clonotype was found a few times. The chain uses TRBV20-1 and TRBJ2-7, with no clear D. The V gene lost 0 bases and the J gene lost 0 bases, with 15 bases spanning the gap. The CDR3 runs 16 residues. Germline lookup yields CDR1 DFQATT and CDR2 SNEGSKA (reference sequence). The CDR3 DNA sequence: TGCAGTGCTAGAGATCTTGACGCAAAGAGCTCCTACGAGCAGTACTTC. Its translation: CSARDLDAKSSYEQYF.

Only a few counts were recorded for this clonotype. The chain links TRBV12-3 or TRBV12-4 to TRBJ1-2, with D uncertain. CDR3 length: 12 residues. Trimming pared 3 bases from V and 8 bases from J, leaving 10 bases between. The CDR3 loop reads CASSLSGWGYTF. The CDR3 DNA reads as TGTGCCAGCAGTTTGTCGGGTTGGGGCTACACCTTC.

This clonotype was recorded a few times. The chain couples TRBV7-2 to TRBJ2-5; D possibly corresponds to TRBD2 (5 bases). CDR1 SGHTA and CDR2 FQGNSA come from the germline V gene. The V and J ends lost 3 bases and 5 bases respectively, with 16 bases between them. The length of the CDR3 is 15 residues. The CDR3 sequence: CASSFALYRRETQYF. The CDR3 region has the DNA TGTGCCAGCAGCTTCGCTCTGTATCGGAGGGAGACCCAGTACTTC.

This clonotype was picked up many times. The chain employs TRBV29-1 and TRBJ2-2; 9 nucleotides align to TRBD1. The J segment lost 0 bases and the V segment lost 4 bases, leaving 0 bases of the junction unmatched. Germline-derived CDR1 and CDR2 are SQVTM and ANQGSEA. This CDR3 spans 14 amino acids. CDR3 sequence reads: CSVGTGANTGELFF. CDR3 sequence (DNA): TGCAGCGTTGGGACAGGGGCGAACACCGGGGAGCTGTTTTTT.

The V call is TRBV12-3 or TRBV12-4, the J call TRBJ1-5; a possible D gene is TRBD1 (6 bases). V was shortened by 5 bases and J by 2 bases, with 10 bases between the two germline ends. The CDR3 spans 14 residues. The CDR3 here is CASSEAGGNQPQHF. CDR3 nucleotides: TGTGCCAGCAGTGAGGCAGGGGGCAATCAGCCCCAGCATTTT.

The V gene is TRBV5-1, the J gene TRBJ1-6; weak D call: TRBD1 (6 bases). Germline V gene lookup returns CDR1 SGHRS and CDR2 YFSETQ. The CDR3 loop spans 17 amino acids. The V end lost 3 bases, the J end lost 1 base, and 14 bases lay between the germline ends. Here the CDR3 reads CASSSGTFGSYNSPLHF. CDR3 in DNA: TGCGCCAGCAGCTCGGGGACATTTGGTTCCTATAATTCACCCCTCCACTTT.

This clonotype has a count of ten or more. The V and J genes are TRBV7-8 and TRBJ2-3, with 9 bases that match TRBD2. CDR3 length equals 17 residues. V lost 4 bases to trimming and J lost 2 bases; unmatched junction nucleotides: 10. Germline V CDR1 and CDR2: SGHVS, FQNEAQ. This CDR3 reads CASSWGGSGGLTDTQYF. CDR3 nucleotide sequence: TGTGCCAGCAGCTGGGGAGGGAGCGGGGGGCTCACAGATACGCAGTATTTT.

The J gene is TRBJ2-7, the V gene TRBV5-6, with 8 bases that match TRBD1. Per the germline V gene, CDR1 is SGHDT and CDR2 is YYEEEE. Losses at the gene ends were 3 bases for V and 3 bases for J; bases not matched to a gene: 5. The CDR3 covers 14 residues. In DNA, the CDR3 is TGTGCCAGCAGCTGGGGACAGGAAAGCTACGAGCAGTACGTC. Translating gives CASSWGQESYEQYV.

This clonotype has at least ten counts. The chain has TRBV5-1 and TRBJ2-2; the D is unclear. The V and J ends lost 0 bases and 4 bases respectively, with 7 bases between them. Germline CDR1 reads SGHRS; CDR2 reads YFSETQ. The CDR3 spans 14 residues. CDR3 bases: TGCGCCAGCAGCTTGGACAGACCCACCGGGGAGCTGTTTTTT. Translating gives CASSLDRPTGELFF.

There are a few counts of this clonotype. The V call is TRBV7-9, the J call TRBJ1-4, with D perhaps TRBD1 (6 bases). Trimming removed 1 base from V and 3 bases from J, with 12 bases in between. The CDR3 covers 16 residues. Germline assignment: CDR1 SEHNR and CDR2 FQNEAQ (reference sequence). The CDR3 reads CASSLGDIPSNEKLFF. For the CDR3, the DNA is TGTGCCAGCAGCTTAGGGGACATTCCCTCTAATGAAAAACTGTTTTTT. The entire variable domain, with the rest obtained from reference TRBV7-9 and TRBJ1-4, is as follows: DTGVSQNPRHKITKRGQNVTFRCDPISEHNRLYWYRQTLGQGPEFLTYFQNEAQLEKSRLLSDRFSAERPKGSFSTLEIQRTEQGDSAMYLCASSLGDIPSNEKLFFGSGTQLSVL.

This clonotype was recorded once. The chain combines TRBV6-6 with TRBJ2-3, with TRBD1 matching 12 bases. In germline, CDR1 is MNHNY, CDR2 SVGAGI (reference sequence). The CDR3 has 16 amino acids. The V and J ends lost 2 bases and 8 bases, in that order; junction bases with no gene match: 8. This chain's CDR3 is CASSYTRDRGRLTQYF. The CDR3 nucleotides read TGTGCCAGCAGTTACACCCGGGACAGGGGGCGTCTTACGCAGTATTTT.

The chain couples TRBV27 to TRBJ1-2; 7 bases map to TRBD1. Germline assignment: CDR1 MNHEY and CDR2 SMNVEV (reference sequence). J lost 3 bases, V lost 8 bases, and 9 bases had no gene match. The CDR3 spans 14 residues. The CDR3 DNA is TGTGCCAGCGCCGACAGGGCGCACCACTATGGCTACACCTTC. It translates to CASADRAHHYGYTF.

V is TRBV5-1 and J is TRBJ2-7; 8 bases fit TRBD1. J was trimmed by 6 bases and V by 3 bases; bases with no gene match: 11. CDR1 and CDR2 from the germline V gene are SGHRS and YFSETQ. The CDR3 is 15 amino acids. The CDR3 coding sequence is TGCGCCAGCAGCTGGAAGGGACAGGAAAGGAGCGAGCAGTACTTC. It is translated as CASSWKGQERSEQYF.

This clonotype occurred a few times. The chain links TRBV9 to TRBJ1-6; no definite D call. The germline CDR1 and CDR2 sequences are SGDLS and YYNGEE. The germline V and J ends were trimmed by 0 bases and 8 bases, with 9 bases remaining between them. The CDR3 extends over 14 amino acids. In DNA, the CDR3 is TGTGCCAGCAGCGTAGGGGGATACGATTCACCCCTCCACTTT. Encoded protein: CASSVGGYDSPLHF. The whole variable domain, remainder taken from reference TRBV9 and TRBJ1-6, is DSGVTQTPKHLITATGQRVTLRCSPRSGDLSVYWYQQSLDQGLQFLIQYYNGEERAKGNILERFSAQQFPDLHSELNLSSLELGDSALYFCASSVGGYDSPLHFGNGTRLTVT.

The V and J genes are TRBV19 and TRBJ2-7; no clear D gene. Trimming left V 4 bases short and J 2 bases short, with 15 bases between. This CDR3 region has 15 residues. Germline V gene sequence: CDR1 LNHDA, CDR2 SQIVND (reference sequence). CDR3 coding DNA: TGTGCCAGTAGTACCTGTCGGACCGGAACCTACGAGCAGTACGTC. It encodes CASSTCRTGTYEQYV.

V and J are TRBV29-1 and TRBJ1-2, with a possible D match to TRBD1 (5 bases). Trimming cost V 0 bases and J 3 bases, with 14 bases left between them. CDR1 and CDR2 from the germline V gene are SQVTM and ANQGSEA. The CDR3 contains 15 residues. CDR3 bases: TGCAGCGTTGAAGATGAGGGGCAGGGCCACTATGGCTACACCTTC. Translation gives CSVEDEGQGHYGYTF.

The rearrangement joins TRBV12-3 or TRBV12-4 to TRBJ2-6, with 12 bases lining up with TRBD1. V lost 4 bases to trimming and J lost 0 bases; unmatched junction nucleotides: 13. This CDR3 comprises 21 residues. The CDR3 loop reads CASSWGGTGGVGSSGANVLTF. CDR3 bases: TGTGCCAGCAGTTGGGGAGGGACAGGGGGCGTGGGAAGCTCTGGGGCCAACGTCCTGACTTTC.

This clonotype was seen only a few times. This sequence joins TRBV19 and TRBJ1-1; the D is unclear. The V gene's germline CDR1 is LNHDA and CDR2 SQIVND (reference sequence). CDR3 length equals 14 residues. The V end was cut by 3 bases, the J end by 7 bases, with 15 bases between. The DNA of the CDR3 is TGTGCCAGTAGTATCATATTGGGCGGACGTGAAGCTTTCTTT. Translating it yields CASSIILGGREAFF.

A few counts support this clonotype. This chain's CDR3 is CSARDFNGINQPQHF. The CDR3 DNA reads as TGCAGTGCTAGAGATTTTAACGGGATCAATCAGCCCCAGCATTTT. The chain has TRBV20-1 and TRBJ1-5, with D hard to call. This CDR3 region has 15 residues. Between the trimmed V and J ends, which lost 0 bases and 3 bases, there was a span of 12 bases. The germline V gene has CDR1 DFQATT and CDR2 SNEGSKA (reference sequence).

This clonotype was recorded many times. This chain links TRBV18 with TRBJ2-1; 11 nucleotides line up with TRBD2. The V gene end was trimmed by 3 bases and the J gene end by 3 bases; junction bases not matched to a gene: 4. The CDR3 totals 16 residues. CDR1 is KGHSH, CDR2 LQKENI, per germline. The CDR3 sequence: CASSPLAGGNYNEQFF. CDR3 bases: TGTGCCAGCTCACCCTTAGCGGGGGGGAACTACAATGAGCAGTTCTTC.

CDR3 loop: CASSLAVNNEQFF. DNA for the CDR3: TGCGCCAGCAGCTTGGCCGTAAATAATGAGCAGTTCTTC. This chain links TRBV5-1 with TRBJ2-1; no clear D gene. The CDR3 is 13 residues long. Germline assignment: CDR1 SGHRS and CDR2 YFSETQ. V lost 0 bases, J lost 7 bases, and 8 bases lay in between.

This clonotype was found a few times. V usage is TRBV4-3 and J usage is TRBJ2-7; perhaps D is TRBD1 or TRBD2 (6 bases each). Trimming stripped 0 bases from V and 4 bases from J, with 10 bases between. The germline V gene has CDR1 LGHNA and CDR2 YSLEER. CDR3 length: 14 residues. The CDR3 region has the DNA TGCGCCAGCAGCCAAGAACGGGGGCAATACGAGCAGTACTTC. Amino acids: CASSQERGQYEQYF.

V is TRBV25-1 and J is TRBJ2-2; TRBD1 or TRBD2 may be the D gene (5 bases each). The germline CDR1 and CDR2 sequences are MGHDK and SYGVNS. V was cut by 8 bases and J by 2 bases, with 15 bases left in between. The CDR3 covers 15 residues. As DNA, the CDR3 is TGTGCCAGCCGGGATGAGACAGCCAACACCGGGGAGCTGTTTTTT. It translates to CASRDETANTGELFF.

This clonotype has more than one count but fewer than ten. The V gene is TRBV6-6, the J gene TRBJ2-7, with a weak D call TRBD2 (6 bases). The CDR3 has 13 residues. The germline V gene has CDR1 MNHNY and CDR2 SVGAGI (reference sequence). V lost 2 bases, J lost 5 bases, and 10 bases lay in between. CDR3 sequence: CASSYGGNNEQYV. The CDR3 DNA follows: TGTGCCAGCAGTTACGGAGGGAACAACGAGCAGTACGTC.

CDR3 DNA sequence: TGTGCTAGTGCCCGACAGGGTGGGACAGATACGCAGTATTTT. This encodes CASARQGGTDTQYF. The chain combines TRBV12-5 with TRBJ2-3; TRBD1 matches at 7 bases. Trimming at V came to 7 bases and at J to 3 bases, leaving 7 bases not matched to a gene. Germline assignment: CDR1 LGHNT and CDR2 FRNRAP. This CDR3 contains 14 residues.

This clonotype was observed a few times. This rearrangement joins TRBV18 to TRBJ2-5; D is uncertain. CDR1 and CDR2 (germline): KGHSH, LQKENI. With 3 bases removed from V and 4 bases from J, the gap between germline ends came to 12 bases. CDR3 length: 14 amino acids. The CDR3 DNA follows: TGTGCCAGCTCACCTGCGGTAAAGCCAGAGACCCAGTACTTC. Residues: CASSPAVKPETQYF. The full variable domain, in which reference TRBV18 and TRBJ2-5 provide the parts outside the CDR3, is NAGVMQNPRHLVRRRGQEARLRCSPMKGHSHVYWYRQLPEEGLKFMVYLQKENIIDESGMPKERFSAEFPKEGPSILRIQQVVRGDSAAYFCASSPAVKPETQYFGPGTRLLVL.

The V and J genes are TRBV7-9 and TRBJ2-5; tentatively, D is TRBD2 (5 bases). Germline CDR1 SEHNR, CDR2 FQNEAQ (reference sequence). The CDR3 totals 15 residues. V shed 0 bases and J shed 2 bases, with 10 bases lying between them. CDR3 coding DNA: TGTGCCAGCAGCTTAGCGCGAGGGAATCAAGAGACCCAGTACTTC. The encoded protein is CASSLARGNQETQYF.